The 23 T cell receptor beta chains below come from one sample, sequenced in a study of metastatic and nonmetastatic thyroid tumors. Patients were all untreated before their thyroid surgery. TCRdb re-clonotyped the PCR reads through MiXCR. The data hold roughly 59,000 clones, with around 15% observed a single time. Sequenced sample: blood. These receptors were obtained from a male donor with papillary thyroid cancer or a benign thyroid nodule (not recorded which). Some clones in this sample may be carry-over from other donors' samples.

This clone was picked up a small number of times. The V and J genes are TRBV10-1 and TRBJ1-6; the D is unclear. CDR3 length equals 13 residues. Germline CDR1 WNHNN, CDR2 SYGVQD (reference sequence). V dropped 5 bases and J dropped 5 bases, with 7 bases sitting between them. CDR3: CASSSRNNSPLHF. The CDR3 DNA reads as TGCGCCAGCAGTTCCAGGAATAATTCACCCCTCCACTTT.

J is TRBJ2-7 and V is TRBV7-9; D not resolved. The CDR3 sequence is 12 residues long. Germline V lookup: CDR1 SEHNR, CDR2 FQNEAQ (reference sequence). Written as DNA, the CDR3 is TGTGCCAGCAGCCCCCACAGTTACGATCAGTACGTC. Its protein product is CASSPHSYDQYV.

The chain employs TRBV5-6 and TRBJ2-7, with D perhaps TRBD2 (6 bases). This CDR3 comprises 17 residues. CDR1 and CDR2 from the germline V gene are SGHDT and YYEEEE. V was cut by 3 bases and J by 3 bases, with 22 bases left in between. The CDR3, as DNA: TGTGCCAGCAGCTCACCCTTAGGGGACTTGGGGGACTACGAGCAGTACGTC. The encoded protein is CASSSPLGDLGDYEQYV.

The chain combines TRBV10-3 with TRBJ2-1, with 9 nucleotides matching TRBD1. Per the germline V gene, CDR1 is ENHRY and CDR2 is SYGVKD. The V gene end was trimmed by 3 bases and the J gene end by 6 bases; junction bases not matched to a gene: 12. The CDR3 runs 17 residues. The CDR3 region is CAISDANRDRVSNEQFF. The CDR3 coding sequence is TGTGCCATCAGTGACGCGAACCGGGACAGGGTTTCCAATGAGCAGTTCTTC.

Many counts were recorded for this clone. The chain joins TRBV27 to TRBJ1-6; 8 nucleotides line up with TRBD1. V trimming: 3 bases; J trimming: 15 bases; junction bases outside the gene matches: 7. CDR3 length equals 13 residues. CDR1 MNHEY and CDR2 SMNVEV come from the germline V gene (reference sequence). CDR3 sequence (DNA): TGTGCCAGCAGTTTGCCAGGGGGCCTGAACCTCCACTTT. Its protein product is CASSLPGGLNLHF.

This clone occurred many times. The chain is built from TRBV10-3 and TRBJ2-5; 8 positions agree with TRBD1. The germline CDR1 and CDR2 sequences are ENHRY and SYGVKD. V lost 6 bases to trimming and J lost 5 bases; unmatched junction nucleotides: 8. The CDR3 covers 14 residues. The CDR3 protein is CAISAGGAGETQYF. DNA of the CDR3: TGTGCCATCAGCGCAGGGGGCGCGGGGGAGACCCAGTACTTC.

This clone has ten or more counts. One end of the junction is discordant with germline, which a read error may explain. The V and J genes are TRBV6-2 or TRBV6-3 and TRBJ2-1; D remains unclear. CDR1 and CDR2 (germline): MNHEY, SVGEGT. CDR3 size: 13 residues. The CDR3 sequence: CANSFGENNEQFF. The CDR3 bases are TGTGCCAACAGTTTTGGGGAAAACAATGAGCAGTTCTTC.

This clone has at least ten counts. This rearrangement joins TRBV30 to TRBJ2-7; D remains ambiguous. With 2 bases removed from V and 4 bases from J, the gap between germline ends came to 21 bases. The CDR3 covers 16 residues. Germline V gives CDR1 GTSNPN, CDR2 SVGIG (reference sequence). The CDR3 region has the DNA TGTGCCTGGAGTCAAATATCCGGGCTTAGACCTTACGAGCAGTACGTC. Its translation is CAWSQISGLRPYEQYV.

To note about this clone: At one end, the junction sequence differs from germline, possibly due to a read error. The CDR3 spells CATSRDFGPQQF. In nucleotides, the CDR3 is TGTGCCACCAGCAGGGATTTTGGGCCCCAGCAGTTT. The chain uses TRBV15 and TRBJ1-5, with D hard to call. The CDR3 is made up of 12 amino acids. Germline V gene lookup returns CDR1 LNHNV and CDR2 YYDKDF (reference sequence).

This clone has a count of ten or more. The V gene is TRBV6-6, the J gene TRBJ2-3; the D call may be TRBD1 or TRBD2 (6 bases each). Between the trimmed V and J ends, which lost 2 bases and 1 base, there was a span of 16 bases. Per the germline V gene, CDR1 is MNHNY and CDR2 is SVGAGI (reference sequence). The CDR3 consists of 17 residues. The CDR3 DNA sequence: TGTGCCAGCAGTTACACCGGGGGCGGGTACGGCACAGATACGCAGTATTTT. This gives the protein CASSYTGGGYGTDTQYF.

There are many counts of this clone. The V and J genes are TRBV30 and TRBJ1-5; 7 bases align to TRBD1. The trim removed 0 bases at V and 0 bases at J, leaving 2 bases unmatched. The V gene's germline CDR1 is GTSNPN and CDR2 SVGIG (reference sequence). This CDR3 is built from 15 residues. The CDR3 bases are TGTGCCTGGAGTGTGGGACAGTTTAGCAATCAGCCCCAGCATTTT. This gives the protein CAWSVGQFSNQPQHF.

This clone was picked up many times. The V and J genes are TRBV6-1 and TRBJ2-1, with D possibly matching TRBD2 (5 bases). Per the germline V gene, CDR1 is MNHNS and CDR2 is SASEGT. The ends were cut back, 5 bases at V and 10 bases at J, with 21 bases in the middle. CDR3 length: 15 residues. The CDR3 protein is CASSHTLLVRLEQFF. CDR3 DNA sequence: TGTGCCAGCAGTCACACTTTACTAGTTCGCTTAGAGCAGTTCTTC.

This clone came up many times. The chain combines TRBV7-3 with TRBJ2-1; TRBD2 agrees at 10 bases. CDR1 and CDR2 from the germline V gene are SGHTA and FQGTGA. The CDR3 contains 13 residues. This CDR3 is CASGPSGSNEQFF. For the CDR3, the DNA is TGTGCGAGCGGCCCTAGCGGGAGCAATGAGCAGTTCTTC.

This clone was seen many times. V and J are TRBV18 and TRBJ1-5, with D uncertain. The V gene's germline CDR1 is KGHSH and CDR2 LQKENI. CDR3 length: 14 amino acids. V lost 2 bases to trimming and J lost 4 bases, with 9 bases between them. The chain's CDR3 is CASSPKGKNQPQHF. The DNA of the CDR3 is TGTGCCAGCTCACCAAAAGGGAAAAATCAGCCCCAGCATTTT.

As concerns this clone: A much larger clone differs from this one at a single base, so this may be a read error. The same CDR3 is also encoded by other DNA sequences in this sample. V gene TRBV20-1 combines with J gene TRBJ2-3; D is uncertain. Germline V lookup: CDR1 DFQATT, CDR2 SNEGSKA (reference sequence). V was trimmed by 3 bases and J by 5 bases, leaving 6 bases between them. The CDR3 has 11 residues. This CDR3 is CSASGRDTQYF. The CDR3 coding sequence is TGCAGTGCTAGTGGTAGAGATACGCAGTATTTT.

This clone was recorded at least ten times. The gene calls are TRBV12-3 or TRBV12-4 and TRBJ2-7, with D unclear. V was clipped by 6 bases and J by 6 bases, with 15 bases between them. CDR3 length: 13 amino acids. The CDR3 region is CASSPSGPSEQYV. The CDR3 DNA reads as TGTGCCAGCAGCCCATCGGGCCCCTCCGAGCAGTACGTC.

In this sample, this clone turned up a few times. The rearrangement joins TRBV5-6 to TRBJ1-1; D uncertain. V lost 0 bases to trimming and J lost 3 bases, with 9 bases between them. Germline V gene sequence: CDR1 SGHDT, CDR2 YYEEEE. The CDR3 spans 14 residues. The CDR3 DNA reads as TGTGCCAGCAGCTTGGGGGTCGGCTACACTGAAGCTTTCTTT. Protein sequence: CASSLGVGYTEAFF.

This clone has a count of ten or more. The rearrangement links TRBV6-1 to TRBJ2-7; D might be TRBD2 (6 bases). Germline V lookup: CDR1 MNHNS, CDR2 SASEGT. V dropped 7 bases and J dropped 7 bases, with 20 bases sitting between them. This CDR3 has 14 residues. Here the CDR3 DNA reads TGTGCCAGCACCACCGGGAGAACCCAAGTGGAGCAGTACTTC. This translates into CASTTGRTQVEQYF.

This clone is a singleton in its sample. This clone may be a read error of a much larger clone one base away. This chain links TRBV7-2 with TRBJ2-4; no firm D call. The CDR3 length is 15 residues. Trimming took 1 base from V and 6 from J, leaving 13 bases between them. Germline V lookup: CDR1 SGHTA, CDR2 FQGNSA. The CDR3 loop reads CASSLDKGSGNIQYF. Written as DNA, the CDR3 is TGTGCCAGCAGCTTAGATAAAGGGTCCGGAAACATTCAGTACTTC.

The J gene is TRBJ1-1, the V gene TRBV30, with 8 bases fitting TRBD1. Germline CDR1 and CDR2: GTSNPN and SVGIG (reference sequence). CDR3 length: 14 amino acids. The J segment lost 4 bases and the V segment lost 0 bases, leaving 4 bases of the junction unmatched. The CDR3 sequence: CAWSVTGVVTEAFF. CDR3 nucleotides: TGTGCCTGGAGTGTGACAGGGGTCGTCACTGAAGCTTTCTTT. The whole variable domain, remainder taken from reference TRBV30 and TRBJ1-1, is SQTIHQWPATLVQPVGSPLSLECTVEGTSNPNLYWYRQAAGRGLQLLFYSVGIGQISSEVPQNLSASRPQDRQFILSSKKLLLSDSGFYLCAWSVTGVVTEAFFGQGTRLTVV.

This clone occurred many times. This rearrangement joins TRBV24-1 to TRBJ2-2, with 11 bases fitting TRBD2. There are 15 residues in the CDR3. Germline V gene lookup returns CDR1 KGHDR and CDR2 SFDVKD. Trimming at V came to 9 bases and at J to 4 bases, leaving 6 bases not matched to a gene. CDR3 sequence: CATAGLAGGTGELFF. CDR3 sequence (DNA): TGTGCCACCGCCGGTCTAGCGGGAGGCACCGGGGAGCTGTTTTTT.

In regard to this clone: A much larger clone sits a single nucleotide away, making a read error possible. The chain carries TRBV7-9 and TRBJ2-5; D gene uncertain. Germline values: CDR1 SEHNR, CDR2 FQNEAQ (reference sequence). V lost 0 bases, J lost 2 bases, and 10 bases lay in between. The CDR3 spans 15 residues. The CDR3 loop is CASSLAQEEQETQYF. The CDR3 bases are TGTGCCAGCAGCTTAGCGCAAGAGGAACAAGAGACCCAGTACTTC.

Concerning this clone itself: Other DNA sequences in this sample translate to the same CDR3. The V and J genes are TRBV5-4 and TRBJ1-4, with no clear D. CDR1 SGHNT and CDR2 YYREEE come from the germline V gene (reference sequence). V lost 3 bases to trimming and J lost 8 bases, with 11 bases between them. The CDR3 length is 13 residues. CDR3 coding DNA: TGTGCCAGCAGCTGGAGAGCTGGAGAAAAACTGTTTTTT. Its translation: CASSWRAGEKLFF.